Below, 27 T cell receptor beta chains from the same sample are listed, as sequenced in a study of T cell repertoires in cytomegalovirus infection (dated by TCRdb to about 2019). Interpreted using the paper, the treatment or condition label stands for: in vitro stimulation with specific CMV peptide epitopes to enrich CMV-specific T cells. The antigens these receptors bind are not known. The data were produced on an Illumina HiSeq 1500. TCRdb handled the public reads itself, with Q25 trimming in fastp and clone calling in MiXCR, and kept productive beta chains. Records with the same CDR3 protein are collapsed into one entry carrying the most frequent genes and DNA. The sample records around 430,000 distinct CDR3 sequences, about 42% of which are singletons. The top ten hold 43% of the sample. The sequencing here drew on cultured PBMCs, taken from culture after CMV antigen stimulation. These receptors came from a human donor in good health (CMV status not recorded). Some clones in this sample may be carry-over from other donors' samples.

V is TRBV11-2 and J is TRBJ2-7; D assignment may be TRBD1 or TRBD2 (5 bases each). Germline V gives CDR1 SGHAT, CDR2 FQNNGV. The germline V and J ends were trimmed by 5 bases and 2 bases, with 16 bases remaining between them. This CDR3 region has 15 residues. The chain's CDR3 is CASSQEAGLAYEQYF. In nucleotides, the CDR3 is TGTGCCAGCAGCCAGGAGGCAGGGTTGGCCTACGAGCAGTACTTC.

V gene TRBV7-9 combines with J gene TRBJ2-3; possibly TRBD2 for D (5 bases). The V end was cut by 6 bases, the J end by 8 bases, with 15 bases between. There are 13 residues in the CDR3. Germline-derived CDR1 and CDR2 are SEHNR and FQNEAQ (reference sequence). For the CDR3, the DNA is TGTGCCAGCAGTGTAGGACTCGGTGGTACGCAGTATTTT. It is translated as CASSVGLGGTQYF.

The gene calls are TRBV12-3 or TRBV12-4 and TRBJ1-3; D unclear. The length of the CDR3 is 14 residues. Between the trimmed V and J ends, which lost 6 bases and 1 base, there was a span of 10 bases. The CDR3 loop reads CASSTVGSGNTIYF. The CDR3 coding sequence is TGTGCCAGCAGCACCGTTGGTTCTGGAAACACCATATATTTT.

V and J are TRBV12-3 or TRBV12-4 and TRBJ1-2, with D perhaps TRBD1 (6 bases). CDR3 length equals 12 residues. Trimming stripped 4 bases from V and 10 bases from J, with 13 bases between. The CDR3 loop reads CASSSTGQDYTF. The CDR3 DNA follows: TGTGCCAGCAGTTCGACAGGACAAGACTACACCTTC.

This chain connects TRBV6-5 to TRBJ2-1; D is uncertain. Trimming cost V 2 bases and J 1 base, with 9 bases left between them. The germline gives CDR1 MNHEY, CDR2 SVGAGI. The CDR3 runs 15 residues. In nucleotides, the CDR3 is TGTGCCAGCAGTTACGGCAAGGAATCCTACAATGAGCAGTTCTTC. It specifies CASSYGKESYNEQFF.

The CDR3 DNA sequence: TGTGCCAGCAGTTCGACTAGCGGGATTAGCGAGCAGTACTTC. It encodes CASSSTSGISEQYF. The chain employs TRBV27 and TRBJ2-7; 11 positions agree with TRBD2. This CDR3 is 14 amino acids long. Germline V gene sequence: CDR1 MNHEY, CDR2 SMNVEV (reference sequence). V shed 4 bases, J shed 6 bases, and the junction held 5 bases outside the gene matches.

The chain is built from TRBV5-6 and TRBJ2-4; D tentatively reads TRBD1 or TRBD2 (5 bases each). In germline, CDR1 is SGHDT, CDR2 YYEEEE. V was pared by 4 bases and J by 5 bases, with 13 bases between. The CDR3 covers 14 residues. CDR3 loop: CASSVTGAQNIQYF. Written as DNA, the CDR3 is TGTGCCAGCAGCGTGACCGGGGCACAAAACATTCAGTACTTC.

This clonotype was picked up many times. The chain has TRBV7-2 and TRBJ2-7, with D perhaps assigned TRBD1 or TRBD2 (7 bases each). The V end was cut by 7 bases, the J end by 2 bases, with 18 bases between. Per germline, CDR1 SGHTA and CDR2 FQGNSA. CDR3 length: 15 residues. The chain's CDR3 is CASMSGAGQTYEQYF. The CDR3 region has the DNA TGTGCCAGCATGTCCGGAGCGGGACAGACCTACGAGCAGTACTTC. The full variable domain, its missing parts supplied by reference TRBV7-2 and TRBJ2-7, is GAGVSQSPSNKVTEKGKDVELRCDPISGHTALYWYRQSLGQGLEFLIYFQGNSAPDKSGLPSDRFSAERTGGSVSTLTIQRTQQEDSAVYLCASMSGAGQTYEQYFGPGTRLTVT.

The chain has TRBV7-2 and TRBJ2-7; D not certain. The germline V gene encodes CDR1 SGHTA and CDR2 FQGNSA. V lost 5 bases to trimming and J lost 4 bases, with 15 bases between them. The CDR3 runs to 14 residues. CDR3 residues: CASSMTGQVYEQYF. For the CDR3, the DNA is TGTGCCAGCAGCATGACGGGTCAAGTATACGAGCAGTACTTC. Looking up the rest from reference TRBV7-2 and TRBJ2-7 gives the full variable domain: GAGVSQSPSNKVTEKGKDVELRCDPISGHTALYWYRQSLGQGLEFLIYFQGNSAPDKSGLPSDRFSAERTGGSVSTLTIQRTQQEDSAVYLCASSMTGQVYEQYFGPGTRLTVT.

A few counts support this clonotype. This sequence joins TRBV7-2 and TRBJ2-1; D is undetermined. This CDR3 is built from 13 residues. With 1 base removed from V and 3 bases from J, the gap between germline ends came to 4 bases. Germline CDR1 and CDR2: SGHTA and FQGNSA. The CDR3 reads CASSLEDYNEQFF. The DNA for the CDR3 is TGTGCCAGCAGCTTAGAAGACTACAATGAGCAGTTCTTC. Variable domain in full (rest from reference TRBV7-2 and TRBJ2-1): GAGVSQSPSNKVTEKGKDVELRCDPISGHTALYWYRQSLGQGLEFLIYFQGNSAPDKSGLPSDRFSAERTGGSVSTLTIQRTQQEDSAVYLCASSLEDYNEQFFGPGTRLTVL.

J is TRBJ2-1 and V is TRBV19; D gene uncertain. The germline V gene has CDR1 LNHDA and CDR2 SQIVND (reference sequence). Trimming removed 4 bases at V and 7 bases at J, with 14 bases between. There are 14 residues in the CDR3. The CDR3 loop is CASSRAETRNEQFF. Written as DNA, the CDR3 is TGTGCCAGTAGTAGAGCCGAGACAAGGAATGAGCAGTTCTTC.

The chain is built from TRBV6-1 and TRBJ2-5; TRBD2 matches 11 bases. The trim removed 8 bases at V and 4 bases at J, leaving 3 bases unmatched. The CDR3 length is 13 residues. Looked up from germline, CDR1 is MNHNS and CDR2 is SASEGT. CDR3: CASATSGRETQYF. In DNA, the CDR3 is TGTGCCAGCGCAACTAGCGGGAGAGAGACCCAGTACTTC.

CDR3: CASSMGASDTDTQYF. CDR3 in DNA: TGTGCCAGTAGTATGGGAGCTAGCGACACAGATACGCAGTATTTT. The chain links TRBV19 to TRBJ2-3; D might be TRBD2 (6 bases). Germline V CDR1 and CDR2: LNHDA, SQIVND (reference sequence). The V and J ends lost 3 bases and 2 bases respectively, with 12 bases between them. This CDR3 comprises 15 residues.

The chain recombines TRBV25-1 with TRBJ1-2, with D perhaps TRBD1 (6 bases). The germline CDR1 and CDR2 sequences are MGHDK and SYGVNS. Between the trimmed V and J ends, which lost 2 bases and 4 bases, there was a span of 11 bases. The length of the CDR3 is 14 residues. CDR3 sequence reads: CASSEPGAVYGYTF. The CDR3 region has the DNA TGTGCCAGCAGTGAACCAGGGGCCGTCTATGGCTACACCTTC.

This clonotype has only one observation. CDR3 DNA: TGTGCCAGTAGTATTCGTCGGACAGGGGATACCGATTCTACTGAAGCTTTCTTT. Translated, it gives CASSIRRTGDTDSTEAFF. The chain recombines TRBV19 with TRBJ1-1; 9 bases align to TRBD1. J gave up 5 bases and V 3 bases, and 16 bases lay outside the gene matches. The germline V gene has CDR1 LNHDA and CDR2 SQIVND (reference sequence). This CDR3 is 18 amino acids long.

The chain carries TRBV7-6 and TRBJ2-3, with D unresolved. Germline assignment: CDR1 SGHVS and CDR2 FNYEAQ. V lost 1 base to trimming and J lost 0 bases, with 11 bases between them. This CDR3 spans 16 amino acids. The CDR3 coding sequence is TGTGCCAGCAGCTTAGGCAACAGTTTAAGCACAGATACGCAGTATTTT. This encodes CASSLGNSLSTDTQYF.

The chain joins TRBV7-2 to TRBJ2-1; D is unclear. V lost 6 bases, J lost 3 bases, and 15 bases lay in between. Germline V lookup: CDR1 SGHTA, CDR2 FQGNSA. CDR3 length equals 15 residues. The CDR3 sequence: CASRNLYPSYNEQFF. CDR3 bases: TGTGCCAGCAGGAACCTTTACCCTAGCTACAATGAGCAGTTCTTC.

The J gene is TRBJ2-3, the V gene TRBV6-1, with TRBD1 identical over 7 bases. Trimming removed 4 bases from V and 2 bases from J; junction bases left unmatched: 6. CDR3 size: 15 residues. Germline-derived CDR1 and CDR2 are MNHNS and SASEGT. DNA of the CDR3: TGTGCCAGCAGTGTTACGACAGGGCCCACAGATACGCAGTATTTT. Amino acid sequence: CASSVTTGPTDTQYF.

The chain recombines TRBV27 with TRBJ2-5, with 12 bases fitting TRBD2. Germline V gene sequence: CDR1 MNHEY, CDR2 SMNVEV (reference sequence). The V gene end was trimmed by 4 bases and the J gene end by 3 bases; junction bases not matched to a gene: 6. CDR3 size: 16 residues. In DNA, the CDR3 is TGTGCCAGCAGTTACGGACTAGCGGGGTTAAAAGAGACCCAGTACTTC. It codes for CASSYGLAGLKETQYF.

The chain is built from TRBV4-1 and TRBJ2-3; 10 bases map to TRBD2. This CDR3 spans 17 amino acids. With V trimmed by 0 bases and J by 0 bases, 3 bases remained unmatched. The germline gives CDR1 MGHRA, CDR2 YSYEKL. CDR3 region: CASSQELLAGSTDTQYF. The CDR3 region has the DNA TGCGCCAGCAGCCAAGAGTTACTAGCGGGAAGCACAGATACGCAGTATTTT.

This chain uses TRBV28 with TRBJ2-3; no definite D call. The V and J ends lost 1 base and 11 bases respectively, with 10 bases between them. Germline loops: CDR1 MDHEN, CDR2 SYDVKM. This CDR3 region has 12 residues. The CDR3, as DNA: TGTGCCAGCAGTTTATTGAAAAACAGGCAGTATTTT. Its protein is CASSLLKNRQYF.

This clonotype was counted between two and nine times. V gene TRBV7-6 combines with J gene TRBJ2-1, with TRBD2 identical over 10 bases. The CDR3 runs to 15 residues. Germline V gives CDR1 SGHVS, CDR2 FNYEAQ. Trimming at V came to 5 bases and at J to 4 bases, leaving 5 bases not matched to a gene. The CDR3 DNA reads TGTGCCAGCAGCCAAACTAGCGGGGCATACAATGAGCAGTTCTTC. This translates into CASSQTSGAYNEQFF.

This clonotype has more than one count but fewer than ten. The chain is built from TRBV7-6 and TRBJ2-1, with D perhaps matching TRBD2 (6 bases). CDR1 SGHVS and CDR2 FNYEAQ come from the germline V gene. V was cut by 4 bases and J by 8 bases, with 15 bases left in between. The CDR3 totals 14 residues. CDR3 sequence: CASSSVGGRDEQFF. CDR3 coding DNA: TGTGCCAGCAGCTCAGTGGGGGGTCGGGATGAGCAGTTCTTC.

This clonotype showed up just a few times. The chain links TRBV10-3 to TRBJ2-2, with 9 bases identical to TRBD2. The junction had 5 bases not matched to a gene; V was cut back by 6 bases and J by 6 bases. There are 14 residues in the CDR3. Germline V lookup: CDR1 ENHRY, CDR2 SYGVKD. CDR3 in amino acids: CAISGLAWAGELFF. Written as DNA, the CDR3 is TGTGCCATCAGCGGACTAGCGTGGGCCGGGGAGCTGTTTTTT.

In the case of this clonotype: An end of the junction differs from the germline gene, which may be a read error. This chain uses TRBV5-1 with TRBJ2-1, with D uncertain. This CDR3 spans 17 amino acids. Germline loops: CDR1 SGHRS, CDR2 YFSETQ. CDR3 in DNA: TGCGCCAGCAGCCCCCGCCCGGTCCGAGAACCCTACAGTGAGCAGTTCTTC. This codes for CASSPRPVREPYSEQFF.

This rearrangement joins TRBV6-5 to TRBJ1-4, with D unclear. Per germline, CDR1 MNHEY and CDR2 SVGAGI. This CDR3 spans 14 amino acids. V was clipped by 4 bases and J by 1 base, with 7 bases between them. The CDR3 sequence is CASSWTRTNEKLFF. CDR3 nucleotide sequence: TGTGCCAGCAGTTGGACGAGAACTAATGAAAAACTGTTTTTT.

This clonotype has more than one count but fewer than ten. The chain links TRBV5-4 to TRBJ2-3; D remains ambiguous. Germline V gives CDR1 SGHNT, CDR2 YYREEE (reference sequence). V shed 4 bases and J shed 5 bases, with 11 bases lying between them. The CDR3 length is 13 residues. This chain's CDR3 is CASSTPRRDTQYF. CDR3 nucleotides: TGTGCCAGCAGCACCCCCAGGAGAGATACGCAGTATTTT. Supplemented by reference TRBV5-4 and TRBJ2-3, the full variable domain reads ETGVTQSPTHLIKTRGQQVTLRCSSQSGHNTVSWYQQALGQGPQFIFQYYREEENGRGNFPPRFSGLQFPNYSSELNVNALELDDSALYLCASSTPRRDTQYFGPGTRLTVL.